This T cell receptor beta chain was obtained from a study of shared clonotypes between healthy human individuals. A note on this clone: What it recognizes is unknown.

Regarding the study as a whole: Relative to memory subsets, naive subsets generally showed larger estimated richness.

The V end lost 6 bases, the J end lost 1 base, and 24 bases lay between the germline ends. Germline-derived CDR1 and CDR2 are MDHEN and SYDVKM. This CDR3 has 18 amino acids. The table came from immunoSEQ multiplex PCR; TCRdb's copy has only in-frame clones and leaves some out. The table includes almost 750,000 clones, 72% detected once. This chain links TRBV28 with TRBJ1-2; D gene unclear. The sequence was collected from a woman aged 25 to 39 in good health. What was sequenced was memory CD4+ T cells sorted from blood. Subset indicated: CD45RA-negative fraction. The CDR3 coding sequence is TGTGCCAGCAGGGTTCCAGACGGCCGCCCCGAGATTAACTATGGCTACACCTTC. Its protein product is CASRVPDGRPEINYGYTF.